The 10 T cell receptor beta chains below all came from one sample that was sequenced in a study of OX40 agonist ivuxolimab in advanced cancers. Sequencing was performed with immunoSEQ multiplex PCR; in TCRdb, only in-frame clones are kept and a portion is missing. The data contain tens of thousands of clones, under 85% of them singletons. This specimen was CD4+ or CD8+ T cells sorted from blood, taken in a trial of the OX40 agonist ivuxolimab. Every receptor here comes from an adult with an advanced solid tumor such as melanoma, head and neck, liver or kidney cancer.

The V and J genes are TRBV7-9 and TRBJ1-4; 8 bases match TRBD1. The CDR3 runs to 15 residues. CDR1 and CDR2 from the germline V gene are SEHNR and FQNEAQ (reference sequence). The V and J ends lost 5 bases and 2 bases, in that order; junction bases with no gene match: 4. The CDR3, as DNA: TGTGCCAGCAGCCCTACAGGGGGTACTAATGAAAAACTGTTTTTT. This encodes CASSPTGGTNEKLFF. The variable domain in full, with the rest retrieved from reference TRBV7-9 and TRBJ1-4, is DTGVSQNPRHKITKRGQNVTFRCDPISEHNRLYWYRQTLGQGPEFLTYFQNEAQLEKSRLLSDRFSAERPKGSFSTLEIQRTEQGDSAMYLCASSPTGGTNEKLFFGSGTQLSVL.

The chain is built from TRBV7-9 and TRBJ1-2; 7 positions agree with TRBD1. Germline CDR1 and CDR2: SEHNR and FQNEAQ (reference sequence). After removal of 5 bases from V and 7 bases from J, the junction contained 16 bases not matched to a gene. The CDR3 has 16 amino acids. The CDR3 region has the DNA TGTGCCAGCAGCGAATTGTCGTCTTCGACAGGGATTGGCTACACCTTC. This sequence encodes CASSELSSSTGIGYTF.

This sequence joins TRBV4-2 and TRBJ1-4; 10 nucleotides match TRBD1. V was pared by 2 bases and J by 7 bases, with 10 bases of the junction left unmatched. The CDR3 loop spans 17 amino acids. In germline, CDR1 is LGHNA, CDR2 YNFKEQ. The CDR3, as DNA: TGTGCCAGCAGCCAAACCCCGCTGGGACAGGGGACTGAAAAACTGTTTTTT. This encodes CASSQTPLGQGTEKLFF.

The J gene is TRBJ2-1, the V gene TRBV9, with D perhaps TRBD2 (5 bases). V lost 0 bases and J 2 bases, leaving 9 bases between the germline ends. This CDR3 has 15 amino acids. The germline V gene encodes CDR1 SGDLS and CDR2 YYNGEE. The CDR3 region has the DNA TGTGCCAGCAGCGTAGGCCTAGCCGCCTACAATGAGCAGTTCTTC. Translated, it gives CASSVGLAAYNEQFF.

V usage is TRBV9 and J usage is TRBJ1-4, with 7 bases lining up with TRBD1. Trimming at V came to 1 base and at J to 8 bases, leaving 5 bases not matched to a gene. The CDR3 loop spans 14 amino acids. Germline CDR1 is SGDLS and CDR2 is YYNGEE. CDR3 nucleotides: TGTGCCAGCAGCGTAAAGGGGGCTGAGGAAAAACTGTTTTTT. It codes for CASSVKGAEEKLFF.

The chain links TRBV19 to TRBJ1-4, with a possible D match to TRBD1 (5 bases). This CDR3 has 13 amino acids. Looked up from germline, CDR1 is LNHDA and CDR2 is SQIVND (reference sequence). Trimming stripped 3 bases from V and 8 bases from J, with 10 bases between. The CDR3 loop is CASSMGRNEKLFF. CDR3 in DNA: TGTGCCAGTAGTATGGGACGGAACGAAAAACTGTTTTTT.

The J gene is TRBJ2-3, the V gene TRBV5-1, with D perhaps TRBD1 or TRBD2 (5 bases each). The CDR3 is made up of 16 amino acids. From germline, CDR1 is SGHRS and CDR2 YFSETQ. Trimming pared 0 bases from V and 1 base from J, leaving 12 bases between. The CDR3 sequence: CASSLEGGGGTDTQYF. The CDR3 DNA is TGCGCCAGCAGCTTGGAGGGTGGGGGAGGCACAGATACGCAGTATTTT.

The gene calls are TRBV7-2 and TRBJ1-1; D is ambiguous. The CDR3 is 11 residues long. Germline V CDR1 and CDR2: SGHTA, FQGNSA. Trimming shortened V by 2 bases and J by 5 bases, and 3 bases separated the two germline ends. This chain's CDR3 is CASSLYTEAFF. The DNA of the CDR3 is TGTGCCAGCAGCTTATATACTGAAGCTTTCTTT.

This chain uses TRBV30 with TRBJ2-7; D is undetermined. The V end lost 1 base, the J end lost 3 bases, and 10 bases lay between the germline ends. This CDR3 region has 13 residues. Germline CDR1 and CDR2: GTSNPN and SVGIG (reference sequence). CDR3 sequence reads: CAWSGNTNYEQYF. The CDR3 DNA is TGTGCCTGGAGTGGTAACACTAACTACGAGCAGTACTTC.

This chain joins TRBV6-5 and TRBJ2-1; D gene ambiguous. The CDR3 runs to 16 residues. The V gene's germline CDR1 is MNHEY and CDR2 SVGAGI. V was cut by 2 bases and J by 0 bases, with 11 bases left in between. The CDR3 is CASSYGITASYNEQFF. CDR3 coding DNA: TGTGCCAGCAGTTACGGGATTACAGCCTCCTACAATGAGCAGTTCTTC.